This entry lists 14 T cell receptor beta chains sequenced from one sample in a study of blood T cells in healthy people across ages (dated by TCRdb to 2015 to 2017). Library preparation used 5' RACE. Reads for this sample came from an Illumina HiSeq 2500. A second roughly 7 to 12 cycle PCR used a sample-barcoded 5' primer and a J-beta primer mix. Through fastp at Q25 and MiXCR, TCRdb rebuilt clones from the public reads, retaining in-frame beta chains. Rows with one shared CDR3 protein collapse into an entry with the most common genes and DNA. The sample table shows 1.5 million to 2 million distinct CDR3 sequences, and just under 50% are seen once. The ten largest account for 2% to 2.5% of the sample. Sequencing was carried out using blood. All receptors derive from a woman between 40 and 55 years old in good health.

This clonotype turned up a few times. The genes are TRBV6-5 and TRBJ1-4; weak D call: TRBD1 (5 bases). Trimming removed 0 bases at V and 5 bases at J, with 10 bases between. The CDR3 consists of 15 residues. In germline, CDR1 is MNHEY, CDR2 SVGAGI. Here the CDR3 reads CASSYSGLGNEKLFF. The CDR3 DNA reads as TGTGCCAGCAGTTACTCGGGACTTGGAAATGAAAAACTGTTTTTT.

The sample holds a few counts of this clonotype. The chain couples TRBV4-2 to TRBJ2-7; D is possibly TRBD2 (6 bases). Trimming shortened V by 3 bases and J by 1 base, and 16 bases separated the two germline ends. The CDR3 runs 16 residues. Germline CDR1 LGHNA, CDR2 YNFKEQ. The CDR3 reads CASSQYGTSNSYEQYF. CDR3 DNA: TGTGCCAGCAGCCAGTACGGGACTTCGAATTCCTACGAGCAGTACTTC.

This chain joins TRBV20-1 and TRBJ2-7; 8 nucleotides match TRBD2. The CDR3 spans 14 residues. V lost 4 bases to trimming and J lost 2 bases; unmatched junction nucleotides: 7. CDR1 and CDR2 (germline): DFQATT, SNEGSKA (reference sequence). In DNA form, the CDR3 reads TGCAGTGCTACCTCCGGAGCGGGGGCCTACGAGCAGTACTTC. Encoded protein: CSATSGAGAYEQYF.

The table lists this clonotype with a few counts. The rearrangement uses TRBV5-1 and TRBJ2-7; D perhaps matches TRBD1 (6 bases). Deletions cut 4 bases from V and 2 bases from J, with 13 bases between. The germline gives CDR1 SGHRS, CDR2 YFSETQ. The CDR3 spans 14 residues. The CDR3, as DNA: TGCGCCAGCAGCGCCACCGGGACACCCTACGAGCAGTACTTC. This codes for CASSATGTPYEQYF.

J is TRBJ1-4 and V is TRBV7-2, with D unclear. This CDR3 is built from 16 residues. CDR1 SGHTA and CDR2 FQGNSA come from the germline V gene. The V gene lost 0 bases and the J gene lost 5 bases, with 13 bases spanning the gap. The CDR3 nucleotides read TGTGCCAGCAGCTTAGCGCTGTGGAGTCTCAATGAAAAACTGTTTTTT. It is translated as CASSLALWSLNEKLFF.

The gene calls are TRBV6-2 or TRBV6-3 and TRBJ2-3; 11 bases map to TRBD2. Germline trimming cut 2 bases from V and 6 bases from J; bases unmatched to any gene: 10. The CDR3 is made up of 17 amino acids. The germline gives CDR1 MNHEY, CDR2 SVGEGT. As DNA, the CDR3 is TGTGCCAGCAGTTACGACAAGACTAGCGGGGTTGGTGATACGCAGTATTTT. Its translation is CASSYDKTSGVGDTQYF.

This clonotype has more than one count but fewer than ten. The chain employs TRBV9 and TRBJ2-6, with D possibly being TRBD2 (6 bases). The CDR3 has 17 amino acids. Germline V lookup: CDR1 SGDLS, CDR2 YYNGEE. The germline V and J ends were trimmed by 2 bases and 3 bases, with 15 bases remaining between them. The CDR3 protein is CASSVRDSWGGANVLTF. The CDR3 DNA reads TGTGCCAGCAGCGTCCGGGACTCATGGGGTGGGGCCAACGTCCTGACTTTC.

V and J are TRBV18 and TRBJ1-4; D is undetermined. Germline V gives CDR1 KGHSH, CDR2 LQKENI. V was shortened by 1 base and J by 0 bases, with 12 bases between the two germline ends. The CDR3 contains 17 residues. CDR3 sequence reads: CASSPREGSSTNEKLFF. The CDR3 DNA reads TGTGCCAGCTCACCACGTGAGGGAAGCTCAACTAATGAAAAACTGTTTTTT.

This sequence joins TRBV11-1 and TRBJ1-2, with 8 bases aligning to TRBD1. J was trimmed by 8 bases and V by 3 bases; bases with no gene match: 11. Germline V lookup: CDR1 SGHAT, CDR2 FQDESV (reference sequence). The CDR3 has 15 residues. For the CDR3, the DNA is TGTGCCAGCAGCTTCGATCCTGGACAGGGTTACGGCTACACCTTC. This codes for CASSFDPGQGYGYTF.

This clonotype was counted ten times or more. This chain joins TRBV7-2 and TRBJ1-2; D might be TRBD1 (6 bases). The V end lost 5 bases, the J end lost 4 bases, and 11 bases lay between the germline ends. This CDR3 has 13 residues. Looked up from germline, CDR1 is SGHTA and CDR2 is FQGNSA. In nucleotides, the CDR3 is TGTGCCAGCAGCCCGGGGACACTCTATGGCTACACCTTC. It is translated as CASSPGTLYGYTF.

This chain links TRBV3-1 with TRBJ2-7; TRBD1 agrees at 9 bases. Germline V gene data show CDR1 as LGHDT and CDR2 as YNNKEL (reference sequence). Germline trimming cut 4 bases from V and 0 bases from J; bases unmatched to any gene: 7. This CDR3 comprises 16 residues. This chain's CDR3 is CASSPTGQGFSYEQYF. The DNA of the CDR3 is TGTGCCAGCAGCCCCACCGGACAGGGGTTCTCCTACGAGCAGTACTTC.

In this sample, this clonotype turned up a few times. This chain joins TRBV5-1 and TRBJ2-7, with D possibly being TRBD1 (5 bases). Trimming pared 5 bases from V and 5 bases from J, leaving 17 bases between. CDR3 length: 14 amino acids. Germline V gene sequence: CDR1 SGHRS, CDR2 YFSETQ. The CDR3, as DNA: TGCGCCAGCAGAGATAGACAAGGGGTAAACGAGCAGTACTTC. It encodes CASRDRQGVNEQYF.

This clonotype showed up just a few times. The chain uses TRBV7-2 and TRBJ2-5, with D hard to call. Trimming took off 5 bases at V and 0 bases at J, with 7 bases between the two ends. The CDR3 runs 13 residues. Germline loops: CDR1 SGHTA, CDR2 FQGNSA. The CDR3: CASSQMYQETQYF. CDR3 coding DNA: TGTGCCAGCAGCCAGATGTACCAAGAGACCCAGTACTTC.

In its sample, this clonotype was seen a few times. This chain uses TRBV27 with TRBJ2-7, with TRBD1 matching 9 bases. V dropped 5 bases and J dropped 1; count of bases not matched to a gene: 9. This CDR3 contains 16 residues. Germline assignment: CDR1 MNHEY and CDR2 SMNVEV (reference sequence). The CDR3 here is CASSQGQGSPSYEQYF. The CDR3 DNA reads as TGTGCCAGCAGTCAAGGACAGGGGTCGCCGTCCTACGAGCAGTACTTC.